This is a list of T cell receptor beta chains from one sample in a study of beta chain features in type 1 diabetes. Sequenced by immunoSEQ multiplex PCR; TCRdb stores in-frame clones only, minus some. The sample contains over 40,000 clones, around 63% of which appear only once. What was sequenced was Tregs from blood. The origin of the receptors is a man aged 25 to 40 with type 1 diabetes. Some clones in this sample may be carry-over from other donors' samples. CDR3s include the opening cysteine and the closing phenylalanine or tryptophan. The D gene is left open where the match is weak. Only part of the rows carry a size: once, few, many, or a class if the clone is expanded.

v_call	j_call	clone_size	d_call	cdr3_nt	cdr3_aa
TRBV5-4	TRBJ1-3	-	TRBD1	TGTGCCAGCAGCATCTTCGACAGGGTGGCAAACACCATATATTTT	CASSIFDRVANTIYF
TRBV2	TRBJ2-3	-	-	TGTGCCAGCAGTTGGGCTAACACAGATACGCAGTATTTT	CASSWANTDTQYF
TRBV28	TRBJ2-4	-	-	TGTGCCAGCCTGGGACACACGAAACTAGCCAAAAACATTCAGTACTTC	CASLGHTKLAKNIQYF
TRBV4-2	TRBJ2-1	-	-	TGTGCCAGCAGCCAAGTTAGAGGATCTGATAGCTCCTACAATGAGCAGTTCTTC	CASSQVRGSDSSYNEQFF
TRBV6-1	TRBJ2-3	-	TRBD2	TGTGCCAGCAGTGTGGGACTAGCGGATACGCAGTATTTT	CASSVGLADTQYF
TRBV7-3	TRBJ2-3	few	-	TGTGCCAGCAGCTTAAGTAGTTTAGCGGTAGTGGATACGCAGTATTTT	CASSLSSLAVVDTQYF
TRBV4-2	TRBJ1-1	-	-	TGTGCCAGCAGCCAAGAGGAGGCTCGCCGTGAAGCTTTCTTT	CASSQEEARREAFF
TRBV15	TRBJ1-4	-	TRBD1	TGTGCCACCAGCATCCGGACAGGGCCTAATGAAAAACTGTTTTTT	CATSIRTGPNEKLFF
TRBV5-4	TRBJ1-2	-	-	TGTGCCAGCAGCCCGGGACTTCGCTATGGCTACACCTTC	CASSPGLRYGYTF
TRBV30	TRBJ2-1	-	-	TGTGCCTGGAGTGCGACAGCATACAATGAGCAGTTCTTC	CAWSATAYNEQFF
TRBV4-1	TRBJ1-5	few	TRBD1	TGCGCCAGCAGTCCGGGACAGACGAATTTTTATAGCAATCAGCCCCAGCATTTT	CASSPGQTNFYSNQPQHF
TRBV7-8	TRBJ2-7	-	-	TGTGCCAGCAGCTTCGAACGGGGATCCTACGAGCAGTACTTC	CASSFERGSYEQYF
TRBV10-3	TRBJ1-1	-	-	TGTGCCATCAGGGACCGTACAGGTATCTCTGAAGCTTTCTTT	CAIRDRTGISEAFF
TRBV18	TRBJ1-2	once	-	TGTGCCAGCTCTACAGGGTACTATGGCTACACCTTC	CASSTGYYGYTF
TRBV18	TRBJ1-1	-	-	TGTGCCAGCTCACCACGGTCAGGGAACACTGAAGCTTTCTTT	CASSPRSGNTEAFF
TRBV4-1	TRBJ1-4	-	-	TGCGCCAGCAGCCAAGATTTGGCGGGAACTAATGAAAAACTGTTTTTT	CASSQDLAGTNEKLFF